A selection of T cell receptor beta chains follows, all from one sample in a study of cytomegalovirus exposure and HLA in healthy donors. TCRdb's copy holds only in-frame clones and misses some; the assay was immunoSEQ multiplex PCR. The sample has roughly 200,000 clones, 60% to 85% seen once. The sequencing input was PBMCs. These receptors were collected from a girl aged 10 to 17 in good health and CMV-seropositive. Both conserved end residues are part of each CDR3. A D gene is named only where the DNA matches it firmly. Some rows have no size entry. The others give once, few or many, or a class for an expanded clone.

CAISELQGVGGNTIYF,TGTGCCATCAGTGAGCTTCAGGGGGTAGGAGGAAACACCATATATTTT,TRBJ1-3,TRBV10-3,TRBD1,once
CASSHDLGTGNYEQYF,TGCGCCAGCAGCCATGACCTCGGGACAGGTAACTACGAGCAGTACTTC,TRBJ2-7,TRBV4-3,TRBD1,few
CASSPFSGVSFYEQYF,TGTGCCAGCAGTCCGTTTAGCGGGGTCAGCTTCTACGAGCAGTACTTC,TRBJ2-7,TRBV7-9,TRBD2,.
CASSLVPLGNIQYF,TGTGCCAGCAGCTTGGTTCCCCTCGGAAACATTCAGTACTTC,TRBJ2-4,TRBV5-5,.,few
CASSLEAGADTQYF,TGCGCCAGCAGCTTGGAGGCAGGGGCAGATACGCAGTATTTT,TRBJ2-3,TRBV5-1,.,.
CSGQKIGSDGYTF,TGCAGCGGCCAGAAAATCGGGAGTGACGGCTACACCTTC,TRBJ1-2,TRBV29-1,.,.
CASSVSPGAVYEQYF,TGTGCCAGCAGCGTCAGTCCAGGGGCCGTCTACGAGCAGTACTTC,TRBJ2-7,TRBV9,.,.
CAWRAGGQGPQHF,TGTGCCTGGAGAGCAGGAGGGCAGGGTCCCCAGCATTTT,TRBJ1-5,TRBV30,.,.
CASSYNRDTEAFF,TGTGCCAGCAGTTACAACAGGGACACTGAAGCTTTCTTT,TRBJ1-1,TRBV6-5,.,.
CASSLVAGGDNEQFF,TGCGCCAGCAGCTTGGTGGCGGGGGGGGACAATGAGCAGTTCTTC,TRBJ2-1,TRBV5-1,TRBD2,.
CASSISSGANVLTF,TGTGCCAGTAGTATCTCCTCTGGGGCCAACGTCCTGACTTTC,TRBJ2-6,TRBV19,.,.
CASSQGPGQGPYEQYF,TGTGCCAGCAGCCAAGGGCCGGGACAGGGACCCTACGAGCAGTACTTC,TRBJ2-7,TRBV4-2,TRBD1,.
CASSSTDRENYGYTF,TGTGCCAGCAGCTCGACGGACAGAGAAAACTATGGCTACACCTTC,TRBJ1-2,TRBV7-9,.,.
CASSVPTGGPHNTEAFF,TGTGCCAGCAGCGTTCCGACAGGGGGCCCGCATAACACTGAAGCTTTCTTT,TRBJ1-1,TRBV9,TRBD1,.
CASSDRGRATDTQYF,TGTGCCAGCAGCGACAGGGGGAGAGCGACAGATACGCAGTATTTT,TRBJ2-3,TRBV7-7,TRBD1,.
CASSRRDSITSWQYF,TGTGCCAGCAGCCGACGGGACTCAATAACTTCATGGCAGTATTTT,TRBJ2-3,TRBV14,.,.
CASRQGWDRGQPQHF,TGTGCCAGCAGGCAAGGGTGGGACAGGGGTCAGCCCCAGCATTTT,TRBJ1-5,TRBV6-5,TRBD1,.